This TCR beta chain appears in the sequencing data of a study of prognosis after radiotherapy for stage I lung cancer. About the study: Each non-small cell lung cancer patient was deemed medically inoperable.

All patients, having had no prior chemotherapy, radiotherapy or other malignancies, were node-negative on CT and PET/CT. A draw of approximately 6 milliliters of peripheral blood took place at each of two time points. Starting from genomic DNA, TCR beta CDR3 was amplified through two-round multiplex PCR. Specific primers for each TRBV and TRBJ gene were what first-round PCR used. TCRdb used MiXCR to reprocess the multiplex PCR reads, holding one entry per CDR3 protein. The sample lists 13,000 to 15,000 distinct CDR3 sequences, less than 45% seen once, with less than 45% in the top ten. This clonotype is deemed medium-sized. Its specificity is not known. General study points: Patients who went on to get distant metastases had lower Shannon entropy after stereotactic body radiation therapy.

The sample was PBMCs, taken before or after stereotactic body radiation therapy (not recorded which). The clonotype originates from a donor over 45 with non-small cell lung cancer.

The CDR3 protein is CASSDYEGRSTYEQYF. CDR3 nucleotide sequence: TGTGCCAGCAGTGACTATGAGGGCAGGTCCACCTACGAGCAGTACTTC. The rearrangement links TRBV6-4 to TRBJ2-7; D may be TRBD2 (5 bases). Between the trimmed V and J ends, which lost 1 base and 2 bases, there was a span of 15 bases. This CDR3 is 16 amino acids long. The germline CDR1 and CDR2 sequences are MRHNA and SNTAGT.